These T cell receptor beta chains were read from a single sample in a study of blood T cell repertoires in COVID-19. Sequenced by immunoSEQ multiplex PCR; TCRdb stores in-frame clones only, minus some. The table has approximately 300,000 clones, around 87% seen once; the top ten hold roughly 1%. The sample consisted of peripheral blood. All receptors come from a woman aged 40 to 55 with COVID-19, enrolled during active disease. Each CDR3 is given with its conserved first and last residue. Fields, in order: D gene, CDR3 length, J gene, V gene, clone size, CDR3 protein, CDR3 DNA. D genes are given only for firm matches. Rows may omit the clone size; those that give it use once, few, many or a size class.

D gene: TRBD2; CDR3 length: 15; J gene: TRBJ2-5; V gene: TRBV5-5; clone size: .; CDR3 protein: CASSLSAGDRETQYF; CDR3 DNA: TGTGCCAGCAGCTTATCAGCGGGGGATCGTGAGACCCAGTACTTC
D gene: TRBD1; CDR3 length: 14; J gene: TRBJ2-1; V gene: TRBV24-1; clone size: .; CDR3 protein: CATSGTGGLNEQFF; CDR3 DNA: TGTGCCACCAGTGGGACAGGGGGCCTAAATGAGCAGTTCTTC
D gene: TRBD2; CDR3 length: 16; J gene: TRBJ2-5; V gene: TRBV5-1; clone size: .; CDR3 protein: CASSLASGRYGETQYF; CDR3 DNA: TGCGCCAGCAGCTTGGCTAGCGGGAGGTATGGAGAGACCCAGTACTTC
D gene: TRBD2; CDR3 length: 15; J gene: TRBJ2-3; V gene: TRBV6-6; clone size: .; CDR3 protein: CASIRGRGTTDTQYF; CDR3 DNA: TGTGCCAGCATTCGTGGGCGGGGGACCACAGATACGCAGTATTTT
D gene: TRBD1; CDR3 length: 14; J gene: TRBJ2-3; V gene: TRBV19; clone size: .; CDR3 protein: CASSTRQGTDTQYF; CDR3 DNA: TGTGCCAGTAGCACCCGACAGGGGACAGATACGCAGTATTTT
D gene: TRBD1; CDR3 length: 15; J gene: TRBJ1-6; V gene: TRBV2; clone size: few; CDR3 protein: CASSGTGATNSPLHF; CDR3 DNA: TGTGCCAGCAGTGGGACAGGGGCCACAAATTCACCCCTCCACTTT
D gene: TRBD1; CDR3 length: 14; J gene: TRBJ2-1; V gene: TRBV5-1; clone size: .; CDR3 protein: CASTLTGVNNEQFF; CDR3 DNA: TGCGCCAGCACCCTGACAGGGGTCAACAATGAGCAGTTCTTC
D gene: .; CDR3 length: 11; J gene: TRBJ1-1; V gene: TRBV30; clone size: .; CDR3 protein: CAWSVSGAAFF; CDR3 DNA: TGTGCCTGGAGTGTCTCTGGGGCCGCTTTCTTT
D gene: .; CDR3 length: 14; J gene: TRBJ2-5; V gene: TRBV28; clone size: once; CDR3 protein: CASSPRFLQETQYF; CDR3 DNA: TGTGCCAGCAGTCCCCGTTTTCTTCAGGAGACCCAGTACTTC
D gene: .; CDR3 length: 18; J gene: TRBJ1-3; V gene: TRBV18; clone size: .; CDR3 protein: CASSPLQVSSSSGNTIYF; CDR3 DNA: TGTGCCAGCTCACCACTACAGGTGAGCTCGAGCTCTGGAAACACCATATATTTT
D gene: .; CDR3 length: 13; J gene: TRBJ1-5; V gene: TRBV6-5; clone size: .; CDR3 protein: CASSQSRAQPQHF; CDR3 DNA: TGTGCCAGCAGTCAATCCAGGGCTCAGCCCCAGCATTTT
D gene: TRBD1; CDR3 length: 15; J gene: TRBJ2-7; V gene: TRBV4-3; clone size: .; CDR3 protein: CASSHLGQGSYEQYF; CDR3 DNA: TGCGCCAGCAGCCATCTTGGACAGGGCTCCTACGAGCAGTACTTC
D gene: .; CDR3 length: 13; J gene: TRBJ1-2; V gene: TRBV28; clone size: .; CDR3 protein: CASSINRVYGYTF; CDR3 DNA: TGTGCCAGCAGTATAAACAGGGTGTATGGCTACACCTTC
D gene: TRBD1; CDR3 length: 15; J gene: TRBJ2-1; V gene: TRBV7-8; clone size: once; CDR3 protein: CASSPGQGSINEQFF; CDR3 DNA: TGTGCCAGCAGCCCCGGACAGGGGAGTATTAATGAGCAGTTCTTC
D gene: .; CDR3 length: 13; J gene: TRBJ2-6; V gene: TRBV6-5; clone size: .; CDR3 protein: CASSLPGANVLTF; CDR3 DNA: TGTGCCAGCAGCCTCCCTGGGGCCAACGTCCTGACTTTC
D gene: .; CDR3 length: 13; J gene: TRBJ1-1; V gene: TRBV30; clone size: .; CDR3 protein: CAWSASRNTEAFF; CDR3 DNA: TGTGCCTGGAGTGCGTCCCGGAACACTGAAGCTTTCTTT
D gene: .; CDR3 length: 10; J gene: TRBJ1-2; V gene: TRBV29-1; clone size: .; CDR3 protein: CSVRLGGYTF; CDR3 DNA: TGCAGCGTGCGGCTTGGGGGCTACACCTTC
D gene: .; CDR3 length: 13; J gene: TRBJ1-1; V gene: TRBV24-1; clone size: .; CDR3 protein: CATRPSGGTEAFF; CDR3 DNA: TGTGCCACCAGACCCTCGGGAGGCACTGAAGCTTTCTTT
D gene: TRBD1; CDR3 length: 13; J gene: TRBJ1-6; V gene: TRBV30; clone size: .; CDR3 protein: CACGQAYNSPLHF; CDR3 DNA: TGTGCCTGCGGACAGGCCTATAATTCACCCCTCCACTTT
D gene: .; CDR3 length: 12; J gene: TRBJ1-2; V gene: TRBV29-1; clone size: once; CDR3 protein: CSVKQGDYGYTF; CDR3 DNA: TGCAGCGTCAAACAGGGTGACTATGGCTACACCTTC
D gene: TRBD1; CDR3 length: 14; J gene: TRBJ2-7; V gene: TRBV9; clone size: .; CDR3 protein: CASSVGTGGSEQYF; CDR3 DNA: TGTGCCAGCAGCGTTGGGACAGGGGGAAGCGAGCAGTACTTC
D gene: .; CDR3 length: 14; J gene: TRBJ2-1; V gene: TRBV10-2; clone size: .; CDR3 protein: CASRKDSFQWEQFF; CDR3 DNA: TGCGCCAGCAGGAAGGACAGCTTTCAATGGGAGCAGTTCTTC
D gene: TRBD2; CDR3 length: 15; J gene: TRBJ2-2; V gene: TRBV24-1; clone size: .; CDR3 protein: CATRSSSGSGGELFF; CDR3 DNA: TGTGCCACCAGGTCTTCTAGCGGGAGTGGCGGGGAGCTGTTTTTT
D gene: .; CDR3 length: 15; J gene: TRBJ2-2; V gene: TRBV7-2; clone size: .; CDR3 protein: CASSLVTGSNGELFF; CDR3 DNA: TGTGCCAGCAGCTTAGTCACAGGGTCGAACGGGGAGCTGTTTTTT
D gene: .; CDR3 length: 12; J gene: TRBJ2-7; V gene: TRBV11-2; clone size: .; CDR3 protein: CASSLAGYEQYF; CDR3 DNA: TGTGCCAGCAGCTTAGCGGGTTACGAGCAGTACTTC
D gene: TRBD1; CDR3 length: 13; J gene: TRBJ1-4; V gene: TRBV27; clone size: .; CDR3 protein: CASSSGQGMELFF; CDR3 DNA: TGTGCCAGCAGTTCGGGACAGGGGATGGAACTGTTTTTT
D gene: .; CDR3 length: 15; J gene: TRBJ1-2; V gene: TRBV9; clone size: .; CDR3 protein: CASSPYGEGGYGYTF; CDR3 DNA: TGTGCCAGCAGCCCCTACGGGGAAGGAGGCTATGGCTACACCTTC
D gene: .; CDR3 length: 12; J gene: TRBJ1-6; V gene: TRBV6-2/TRBV6-3; clone size: once; CDR3 protein: CASSYTGSPLHF; CDR3 DNA: TGTGCCAGCAGTTACACAGGATCACCCCTCCACTTT
D gene: TRBD2; CDR3 length: 16; J gene: TRBJ2-5; V gene: TRBV5-8; clone size: .; CDR3 protein: CASSPGLAGALETQYF; CDR3 DNA: TGTGCCAGCAGCCCGGGACTAGCGGGCGCCCTGGAGACCCAGTACTTC
D gene: .; CDR3 length: 15; J gene: TRBJ1-2; V gene: TRBV9; clone size: .; CDR3 protein: CASSAPTDGRYGYTF; CDR3 DNA: TGTGCCAGCAGCGCACCGACAGATGGAAGGTATGGCTACACCTTC